This T cell receptor beta chain was sequenced for a study of blood T cell repertoires in COVID-19. Profiling relied on immunoSEQ multiplex PCR, and the TCRdb table lists in-frame clones only, not all of them. This sample has 60,000 to 75,000 clones; more than 80% occur once, and the top ten carry roughly 32%. The TCR was taken from a woman of 80 years or more with active or convalescent COVID-19. Source material: peripheral blood.

The CDR3 spells CASGAGYGVVNEKLFF. CDR3 sequence (DNA): TGCGCCAGCGGAGCGGGCTACGGAGTTGTTAATGAAAAACTGTTTTTT. V gene TRBV5-1 combines with J gene TRBJ1-4; D remains unclear. The germline gives CDR1 SGHRS, CDR2 YFSETQ. Between the trimmed V and J ends, which lost 7 bases and 4 bases, there was a span of 20 bases. The CDR3 length is 16 residues.